This TCR beta chain was obtained from a study of read filtering for tumor transcriptome and immune sequencing. Study summary: Transcriptome libraries were built from DNase-treated RNA.

This clonotype was seen repeatedly, ten times or more. Trimming pared 0 bases from V and 9 bases from J, leaving 10 bases between. The germline gives CDR1 SGHRS, CDR2 YFSETQ. This CDR3 spans 13 amino acids. From approximately 430 ng of RNA, a library with molecular barcoded alpha/delta and beta/gamma adaptors was made. Via MiXCR, TCRdb re-called the reads, giving one row per CDR3 protein. This table holds around 65,000 distinct CDR3 sequences, about 21% found once. The gene calls are TRBV5-1 and TRBJ2-1; a possible D gene is TRBD1 (5 bases). Sample: a population of CD138-negative cells sorted from bone marrow. The source of this sequence is a donor older than 35 with multiple myeloma. As DNA, the CDR3 is TGCGCCAGCAGCTTGGGACAGTCCATTGAGCAGTTCTTC. Amino acids: CASSLGQSIEQFF. The full variable domain, in which reference TRBV5-1 and TRBJ2-1 provide the parts outside the CDR3, is KAGVTQTPRYLIKTRGQQVTLSCSPISGHRSVSWYQQTPGQGLQFLFEYFSETQRNKGNFPGRFSGRQFSNSRSEMNVSTLELGDSALYLCASSLGQSIEQFFGPGTRLTVL.